This T cell receptor (beta chain) was retrieved from a study of identical twins. TCRdb passed the 5' RACE reads through MiXCR, listing each CDR3 protein once. The repertoire holds a few hundred thousand distinct CDR3 sequences, around an eighth seen once, with about 0.94% in the top ten. Trimming shortened V by 0 bases and J by 7 bases, and 7 bases separated the two germline ends. The germline CDR1 and CDR2 sequences are LGHDT and YNNKEL (reference sequence). The CDR3 is 12 amino acids. Another study also made use of these data, one on yellow fever vaccine responses in identical twins.

V gene TRBV3-1 combines with J gene TRBJ2-7; D call uncertain. Input material: CD4+ T cells sorted from blood. This receptor was taken from a woman between 18 and 30 years old in good health. The CDR3 sequence is CASSQDPTEQYF. CDR3 DNA: TGTGCCAGCAGCCAAGATCCCACGGAGCAGTACTTC.